This T cell receptor beta chain was identified during a study of blood T cell repertoires in COVID-19. As for the study in general: T cells, B-cell-depleted T cells, or PBMCs provided the cDNA or gDNA that served as material.

Authors' data handling: Estimated nucleated cell counts came from reference gene primer amplification. Here immunoSEQ multiplex PCR was the method, and the copy in TCRdb shows in-frame clones only, minus some. The DNA gave D and trimming, while V, J and clone size come from that table. The table includes around 250,000 clones, about 87% detected once. Germline CDR1 LNHDA, CDR2 SQIVND (reference sequence). The V segment lost 4 bases and the J segment 3 bases; nucleotides outside the gene matches: 5. The CDR3 is 15 residues long. What was sequenced was peripheral blood. This sequence originates from a woman aged 70 to 79 with COVID-19, enrolled during active disease. V usage is TRBV19 and J usage is TRBJ2-2, with TRBD1 identical over 7 bases. CDR3 DNA sequence: TGTGCCAGTAGTACCCGACAGGGCCACACCGGGGAGCTGTTTTTT. Translated, it gives CASSTRQGHTGELFF.